These 10 T cell receptor beta chains were sequenced from one sample in a study of response to subunit inactivated influenza vaccine. TCRdb reanalysed the RT-PCR reads using MiXCR and keeps one entry per CDR3 protein. Of a few hundred thousand distinct CDR3 sequences in the sample, 21% were seen once. The sequences come from PBMCs from blood, collected less than 22 months after vaccination. These receptors all stem from a man aged 50 to 75 who received an inactivated influenza vaccine.

This clonotype was recorded a few times. The chain links TRBV7-2 to TRBJ1-5; TRBD1 aligns across 7 bases. The J segment lost 11 bases and the V segment lost 3 bases, leaving 13 bases of the junction unmatched. Germline CDR1 and CDR2: SGHTA and FQGNSA. This CDR3 region has 15 residues. CDR3 in DNA: TGTGCCAGCAGCTTTTCGGGGACAGTCGGTGGGGCCCAGCATTTT. The encoded protein is CASSFSGTVGGAQHF.

This clonotype appeared a few times. CDR3 sequence (DNA): TGCAGTGCTAGGGGGAAGCTCTTCTATGGCTACACCTTC. Its protein is CSARGKLFYGYTF. V is TRBV20-1 and J is TRBJ1-2, with no clear D. Trimming took 3 bases from V and 4 from J, leaving 12 bases between them. Germline V gene data show CDR1 as DFQATT and CDR2 as SNEGSKA (reference sequence). CDR3 length: 13 residues.

The J gene is TRBJ2-1, the V gene TRBV5-6, with D uncertain. Deletions cut 1 base from V and 4 bases from J, with 15 bases between. This CDR3 has 16 amino acids. Germline values: CDR1 SGHDT, CDR2 YYEEEE. The CDR3 is CASSLYKVVGYNEQFF. The CDR3 region has the DNA TGTGCCAGCAGCTTGTATAAGGTTGTGGGATACAATGAGCAGTTCTTC.

In the case of this clonotype: The junction shows a germline mismatch at one end, possibly a read error. J is TRBJ2-7 and V is TRBV11-2; 10 nucleotides agree with TRBD1. This CDR3 has 15 amino acids. CDR1 is SGHAT, CDR2 FQNNGV, per germline. CDR3 residues: CASSVERTGGREQYF. CDR3 DNA sequence: TGTGCCAGCAGCGTAGAAAGGACAGGGGGACGTGAGCAGTACTTC.

This clonotype was counted only a few times. The V call is TRBV5-1, the J call TRBJ1-2; D unresolved. The CDR3 sequence is 15 residues long. Trimming took 5 bases from V and 8 from J, leaving 22 bases between them. Germline lookup yields CDR1 SGHRS and CDR2 YFSETQ. As DNA, the CDR3 is TGCGCCAGCAGATTCAGAATAGATCAACTGGCCGGCTACACCTTC. Translation: CASRFRIDQLAGYTF.

This clonotype came up many times. V is TRBV5-1 and J is TRBJ2-5; D ambiguous. V was clipped by 0 bases and J by 6 bases, with 6 bases between them. Germline V CDR1 and CDR2: SGHRS, YFSETQ. The length of the CDR3 is 12 residues. The CDR3 reads CASSLGEQTQYF. The CDR3, as DNA: TGCGCCAGCAGCTTGGGGGAACAGACCCAGTACTTC.

With respect to this clonotype: This could be a read error, since a much larger clone is one nucleotide away. The rearrangement joins TRBV4-1 to TRBJ1-5; TRBD1 matches 7 bases. Germline loops: CDR1 MGHRA, CDR2 YSYEKL. The CDR3 length is 15 residues. CDR3 protein: CASSQTGVANQPQQF. CDR3 in DNA: TGCGCCAGCAGCCAAACAGGGGTGGCCAATCAGCCCCAGCAATTT.

This clonotype was seen at least ten times. This chain connects TRBV7-9 to TRBJ1-5; D unclear. This CDR3 is built from 15 residues. Germline V gene lookup returns CDR1 SEHNR and CDR2 FQNEAQ (reference sequence). Trimming pared 6 bases from V and 7 bases from J, leaving 19 bases between. The CDR3 DNA reads TGTGCCAGCAGTCCGGCCGGGTCTGCCCAGCAGCCCCAGCATTTT. It yields the protein CASSPAGSAQQPQHF.

J is TRBJ1-1 and V is TRBV9; D call uncertain. The CDR3 consists of 11 residues. Trimming shortened V by 0 bases and J by 8 bases, and 5 bases separated the two germline ends. In germline, CDR1 is SGDLS, CDR2 YYNGEE. The CDR3: CASSVATEAFF. Here the CDR3 DNA reads TGTGCCAGCAGCGTAGCGACAGAAGCTTTCTTT.

This clonotype has more than one count but fewer than ten. The chain combines TRBV20-1 with TRBJ2-7, with 9 bases matching TRBD1. Losses at the gene ends were 0 bases for V and 7 bases for J; bases not matched to a gene: 16. Germline CDR1 and CDR2: DFQATT and SNEGSKA (reference sequence). This CDR3 comprises 17 residues. The chain's CDR3 is CSARDTIRDRDNEEQYF. The CDR3 DNA is TGCAGTGCTAGAGATACTATTCGGGACAGGGATAACGAGGAGCAGTACTTC.